Described below is a single T cell receptor (beta chain) sequence and its context. This entry is derived from a study of low-dose radiotherapy and immunotherapy resistance in tumors. The V gene lost 4 bases and the J gene lost 9 bases, with 13 bases spanning the gap. This CDR3 has 13 amino acids. The V gene's germline CDR1 is SQVTM and CDR2 ANQGSEA. Time point specified: before trial treatment. TRAV- and TRBV-specific primers, spanning alpha and beta chains, primed first-strand cDNA. A constant-region primer paired with the V-primer adapter amplified TCRs over approximately 20 PCR cycles. Each CDR3 protein is one row after TCRdb ran MiXCR on the reads. This table holds tens of thousands of distinct CDR3 sequences, around 25% found once.

Sequenced here: PBMCs, sampled before treatment. This chain connects TRBV29-1 to TRBJ1-6; tentatively, D is TRBD1 (6 bases). The receptor comes from a male donor with prostate cancer. The CDR3 loop reads CSVVEGVSSPLHF. The CDR3 bases are TGCAGCGTTGTGGAGGGGGTGAGTTCACCCCTCCACTTT.